This T cell receptor beta chain comes out of a study of OX40 agonist ivuxolimab in advanced cancers. Turning to the overall study: Ivuxolimab, which targeted the costimulatory receptor OX40 (CD134), was an agonistic, fully human IgG2 monoclonal antibody. The point of sequencing TCRbeta in the periphery was to test whether ivuxolimab changed TCR sequence diversity and drove clonal T-cell expansion. Prior anti-PD-1, anti-PD-L1 or anti-CTLA-4 therapy was permitted, and approximately 40% of dose-escalation patients had received checkpoint inhibitors. Intravenous ivuxolimab was administered to patients every 2 weeks at six dose levels: 0.01, 0.1, 0.3, 1.5, 3 and 10 mg/kg. Of the 52 patients in dose escalation, about 19 had hepatocellular carcinoma, around 15 had melanoma, 9 had renal cell carcinoma and 9 had head and neck cancer. In the dose-escalation cohort, more than 80% of patients were male, and the mean age was 60 years with a range of about 20 to 90. Partial responses were achieved by three dose-escalation patients, of whom one had hepatocellular carcinoma and two had cutaneous melanoma. The paper reports the monotherapy dose-escalation portion (N of about 52 patients) of the phase I ivuxolimab trial.

Patients with autoimmune disease history or receiving systemic immunosuppression were excluded from the trial. Peripheral blood for TCR sequencing was drawn from every dose cohort at baseline, at cycle 4 day 1 and at cycle 7 day 1. Samples came from an open-label, multicenter, first-in-human phase I dose-escalation trial of ivuxolimab. Adults with locally advanced or metastatic head and neck squamous cell, hepatocellular, melanoma or renal cell carcinoma were enrolled in the trial. Before TCR sequencing, CD4+ T cells and CD8+ T cells were sorted from peripheral blood as separate populations. Overall results and qualifications from the work: In the 0.1-3.0 mg/kg groups, partial responders were among the patients with the lowest normalized peripheral clonal expansion, particularly in CD8+ T cells. Low levels of normalized T-cell clonal expansion were also seen in some patients who did not respond. At doses from 0.1 to 3.0 mg/kg, clonal expansion was seen in both CD4+ and CD8+ blood T cells between baseline and week 6. After ivuxolimab, expanded clones were on average more numerous among CD8+ T cells than among CD4+ T cells. Antigen specificity was not determined for the clonally expanded peripheral T cells.

From the cysteine through the phenylalanine, the CDR3 covers 12 amino acids. The sequence is cut down to CDR3 DNA, 36 bases in frame from base 1. Based on the germline V gene, the CDR1 and CDR2 sequences are SGDLS and YYNGEE. Cut back by 0 bases and 5 bases, the V and J ends lie 6 bases apart. Note on this clone: Its antigen is currently not known. No base quality information exists; no much larger clone differs at one position.

Genomic DNA was extracted from sorted cells for sequencing of the TCRbeta CDR3 region. The immunoSEQ Assay was used to sequence the TCRbeta CDR3 regions. TCRdb limited this immuneACCESS table to in-frame rearrangements with V and J called. A share of clones is missing; checked studies link under half to unresolved V genes, and the rest is unexplained. For this sample the table gives around 76,000 clones, of which around 89% were detected only once. Of the sample, over 8% is held by the ten largest clones. The sequence joins TRBV9 to TRBJ2-7; TRBD2 might be the D gene, on 6 matching bases. The material was CD4+ or CD8+ T cells sorted from blood, obtained in a trial of the OX40 agonist ivuxolimab. This clonotype originated in an adult with an advanced solid tumor such as melanoma, head and neck, liver or kidney cancer. The DNA sequence follows: TGTGCCAGCAGCGTAGGCGGGGACGAGCAGTACTTC. Protein translation: CASSVGGDEQYF.